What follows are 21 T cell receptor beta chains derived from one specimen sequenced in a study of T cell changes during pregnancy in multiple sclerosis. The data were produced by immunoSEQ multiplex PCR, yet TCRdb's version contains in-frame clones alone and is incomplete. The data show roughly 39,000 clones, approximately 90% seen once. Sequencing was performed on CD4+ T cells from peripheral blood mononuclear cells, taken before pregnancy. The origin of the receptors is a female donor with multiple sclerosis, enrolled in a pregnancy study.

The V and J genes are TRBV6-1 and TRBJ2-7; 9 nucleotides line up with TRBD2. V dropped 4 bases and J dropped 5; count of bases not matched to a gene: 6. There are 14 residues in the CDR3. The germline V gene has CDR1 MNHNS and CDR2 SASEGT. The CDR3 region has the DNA TGTGCCAGCAGTGTCGCGGGGGGGGCGCACGAGCAGTACTTC. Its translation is CASSVAGGAHEQYF.

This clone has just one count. Written as DNA, the CDR3 is TGTGCCAGCAGTCAGGGAAGGAGAACTGAAGCTTTCTTT. Its translation is CASSQGRRTEAFF. V and J are TRBV27 and TRBJ1-1, with a possible D match to TRBD1 (5 bases). V lost 5 bases and J lost 5, with 12 bases in between. Germline lookup yields CDR1 MNHEY and CDR2 SMNVEV (reference sequence). The length of the CDR3 is 13 residues.

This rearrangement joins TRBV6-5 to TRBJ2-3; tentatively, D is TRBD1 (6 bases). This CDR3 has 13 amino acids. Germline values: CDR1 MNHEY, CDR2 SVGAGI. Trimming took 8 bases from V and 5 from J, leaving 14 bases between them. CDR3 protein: CASRLQGLDTQYF. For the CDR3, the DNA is TGTGCCAGCCGCCTACAGGGATTAGATACGCAGTATTTT.

The CDR3, as DNA: TGTGCCAGCAGTTTATCCCCTCGGGTATCTAATCCCGGGGAGCTGTTTTTT. Translated: CASSLSPRVSNPGELFF. The genes are TRBV7-2 and TRBJ2-2; no clear D gene. The CDR3 totals 17 residues. The V end was cut by 6 bases, the J end by 6 bases, with 23 bases between. Germline V gene lookup returns CDR1 SGHTA and CDR2 FQGNSA.

CDR3 loop: CASQGQGNQPQHF. In nucleotides, the CDR3 is TGTGCCAGTCAGGGACAGGGGAATCAGCCCCAGCATTTT. The gene calls are TRBV19 and TRBJ1-5; 10 positions agree with TRBD1. The CDR3 sequence is 13 residues long. From germline, CDR1 is LNHDA and CDR2 SQIVND (reference sequence). Trimming at V came to 8 bases and at J to 4 bases, leaving 2 bases not matched to a gene.

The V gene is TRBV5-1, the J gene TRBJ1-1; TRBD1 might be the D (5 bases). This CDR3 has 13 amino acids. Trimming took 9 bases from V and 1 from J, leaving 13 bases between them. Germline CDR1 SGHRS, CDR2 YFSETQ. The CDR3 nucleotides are TGCGCCACTAAACGGGGGGAGAACACTGAAGCTTTCTTT. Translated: CATKRGENTEAFF.

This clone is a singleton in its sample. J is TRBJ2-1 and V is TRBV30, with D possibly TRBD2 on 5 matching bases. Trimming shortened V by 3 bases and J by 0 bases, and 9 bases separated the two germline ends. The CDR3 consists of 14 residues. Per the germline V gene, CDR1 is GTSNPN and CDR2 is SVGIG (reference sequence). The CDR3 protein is CAWRLGSSYNEQFF. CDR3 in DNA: TGTGCCTGGAGATTAGGGAGCTCCTACAATGAGCAGTTCTTC. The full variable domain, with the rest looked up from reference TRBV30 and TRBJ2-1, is SQTIHQWPATLVQPVGSPLSLECTVEGTSNPNLYWYRQAAGRGLQLLFYSVGIGQISSEVPQNLSASRPQDRQFILSSKKLLLSDSGFYLCAWRLGSSYNEQFFGPGTRLTVL.

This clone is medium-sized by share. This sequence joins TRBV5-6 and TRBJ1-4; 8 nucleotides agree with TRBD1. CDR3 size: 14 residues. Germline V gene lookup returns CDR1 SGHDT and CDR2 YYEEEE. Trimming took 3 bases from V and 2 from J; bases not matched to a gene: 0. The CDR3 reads CASSWTGTNEKLFF. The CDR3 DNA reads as TGTGCCAGCAGCTGGACAGGGACTAATGAAAAACTGTTTTTT.

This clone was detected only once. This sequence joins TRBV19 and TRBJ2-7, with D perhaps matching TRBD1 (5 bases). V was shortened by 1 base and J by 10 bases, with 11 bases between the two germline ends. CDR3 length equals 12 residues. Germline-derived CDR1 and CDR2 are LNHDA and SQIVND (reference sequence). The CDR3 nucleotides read TGTGCCAGTAGTATAGGGGGCGGTCGACAGTACTTC. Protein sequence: CASSIGGGRQYF.

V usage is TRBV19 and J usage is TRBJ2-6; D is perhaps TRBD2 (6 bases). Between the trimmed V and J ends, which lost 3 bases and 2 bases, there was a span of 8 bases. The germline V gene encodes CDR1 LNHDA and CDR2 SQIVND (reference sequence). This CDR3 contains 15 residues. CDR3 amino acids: CASSMRGPGANVLTF. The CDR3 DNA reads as TGTGCCAGTAGTATGCGGGGTCCTGGGGCCAACGTCCTGACTTTC.

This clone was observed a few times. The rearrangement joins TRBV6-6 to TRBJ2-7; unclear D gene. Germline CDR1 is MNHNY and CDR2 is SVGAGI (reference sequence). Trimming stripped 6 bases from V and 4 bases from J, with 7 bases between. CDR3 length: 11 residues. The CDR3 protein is CASRFGYEQYF. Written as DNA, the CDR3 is TGTGCCAGCAGATTCGGGTACGAGCAGTACTTC.

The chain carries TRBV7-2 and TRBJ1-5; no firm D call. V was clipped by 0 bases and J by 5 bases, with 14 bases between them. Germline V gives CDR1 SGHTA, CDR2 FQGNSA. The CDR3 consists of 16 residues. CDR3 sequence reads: CASSLAMGLTHQPQHF. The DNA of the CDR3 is TGTGCCAGCAGCTTAGCGATGGGCCTTACCCATCAGCCCCAGCATTTT.

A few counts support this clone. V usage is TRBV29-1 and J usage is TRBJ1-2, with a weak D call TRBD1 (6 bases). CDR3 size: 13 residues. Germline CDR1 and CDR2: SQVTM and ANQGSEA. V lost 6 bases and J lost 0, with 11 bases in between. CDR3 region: CSVNRDTNYGYTF. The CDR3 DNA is TGCAGCGTAAACAGGGATACTAACTATGGCTACACCTTC. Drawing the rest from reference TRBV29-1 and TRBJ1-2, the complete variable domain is SAVISQKPSRDICQRGTSLTIQCQVDSQVTMMFWYRQQPGQSLTLIATANQGSEATYESGFVIDKFPISRPNLTFSTLTVSNMSPEDSSIYLCSVNRDTNYGYTFGSGTRLTVV.

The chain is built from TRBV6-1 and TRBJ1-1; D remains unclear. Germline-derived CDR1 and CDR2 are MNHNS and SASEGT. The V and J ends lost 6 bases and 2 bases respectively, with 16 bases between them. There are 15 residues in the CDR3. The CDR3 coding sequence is TGTGCCAGCAGGACCTCTAGTGGGTTTAACACTGAAGCTTTCTTT. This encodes CASRTSSGFNTEAFF.

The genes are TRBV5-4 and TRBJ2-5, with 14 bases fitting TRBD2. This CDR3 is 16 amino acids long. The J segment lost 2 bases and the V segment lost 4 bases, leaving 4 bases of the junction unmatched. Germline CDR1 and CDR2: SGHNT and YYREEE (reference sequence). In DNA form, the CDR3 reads TGTGCCAGCAGCCCGAGACTAGCGGGAGGGCAAGAGACCCAGTACTTC. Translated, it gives CASSPRLAGGQETQYF.

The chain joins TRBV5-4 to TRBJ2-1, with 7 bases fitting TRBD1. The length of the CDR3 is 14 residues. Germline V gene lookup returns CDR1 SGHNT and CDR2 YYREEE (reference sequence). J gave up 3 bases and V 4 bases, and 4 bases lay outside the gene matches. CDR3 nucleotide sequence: TGTGCCAGCAGCATAACAGGGGTCTACAATGAGCAGTTCTTC. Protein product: CASSITGVYNEQFF.

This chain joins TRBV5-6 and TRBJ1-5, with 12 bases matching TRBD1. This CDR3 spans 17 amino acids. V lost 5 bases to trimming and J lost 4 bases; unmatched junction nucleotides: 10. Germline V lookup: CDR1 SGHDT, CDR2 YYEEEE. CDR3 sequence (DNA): TGTGCCAGCAGGACCGGGACAGGGGGCTTACAGAATCAGCCCCAGCATTTT. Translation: CASRTGTGGLQNQPQHF.

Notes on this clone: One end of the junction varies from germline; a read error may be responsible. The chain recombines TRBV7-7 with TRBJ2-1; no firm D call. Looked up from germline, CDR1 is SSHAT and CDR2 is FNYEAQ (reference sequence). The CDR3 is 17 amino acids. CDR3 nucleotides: TGTGCTAGCAGCTTAAAGTTTGGCACCAGCTCCTACAATGAGCAGTTCTTC. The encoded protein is CASSLKFGTSSYNEQFF.

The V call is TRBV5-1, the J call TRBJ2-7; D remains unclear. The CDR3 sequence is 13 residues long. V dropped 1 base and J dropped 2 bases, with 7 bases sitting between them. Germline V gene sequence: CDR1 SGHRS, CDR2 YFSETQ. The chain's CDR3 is CASSLTATYEQYF. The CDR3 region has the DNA TGCGCCAGCAGCTTGACAGCTACCTACGAGCAGTACTTC.

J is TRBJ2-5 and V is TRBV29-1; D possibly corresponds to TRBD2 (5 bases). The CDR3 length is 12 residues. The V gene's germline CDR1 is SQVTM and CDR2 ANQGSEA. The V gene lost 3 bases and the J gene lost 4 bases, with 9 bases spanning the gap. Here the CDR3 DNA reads TGCAGCGTTGATCGGGCGGGAGAGACCCAGTACTTC. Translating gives CSVDRAGETQYF.

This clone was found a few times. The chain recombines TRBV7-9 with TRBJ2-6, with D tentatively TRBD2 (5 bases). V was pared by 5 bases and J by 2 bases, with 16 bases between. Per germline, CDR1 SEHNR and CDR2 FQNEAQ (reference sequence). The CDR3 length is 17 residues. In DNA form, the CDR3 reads TGTGCCAGCAGCCCATTAGAATGGAGGACTGGGGCCAACGTCCTGACTTTC. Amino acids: CASSPLEWRTGANVLTF.